Each of the 6 T cell receptor beta chains below was sequenced from the same sample in a study of OX40 agonist ivuxolimab in advanced cancers. Some clones are missing from TCRdb's copy, which holds only in-frame ones; the method was immunoSEQ multiplex PCR. The table lists about 61,000 clones, approximately 93% of them singletons. The sample was CD4+ or CD8+ T cells sorted from blood, taken in a trial of the OX40 agonist ivuxolimab. The receptors come from an adult with an advanced solid tumor such as melanoma, head and neck, liver or kidney cancer.

The rearrangement links TRBV29-1 to TRBJ1-2; D is unresolved. CDR1 is SQVTM, CDR2 ANQGSEA, per germline. Between the trimmed V and J ends, which lost 7 bases and 3 bases, there was a span of 9 bases. There are 11 residues in the CDR3. The CDR3 DNA is TGCAGCGCCCTGGGTGACTATGGCTACACCTTC. Amino acid sequence: CSALGDYGYTF.

A single count supports this clone. CDR3 region: CASRPAGTSNYGYTF. The CDR3 nucleotides read TGTGCCAGCAGGCCCGCCGGGACATCTAACTATGGCTACACCTTC. The chain couples TRBV27 to TRBJ1-2, with D possibly TRBD1 on 6 matching bases. Trimming cost V 6 bases and J 0 bases, with 14 bases left between them. The CDR3 has 15 residues. CDR1 and CDR2 from the germline V gene are MNHEY and SMNVEV (reference sequence).

This clone was observed a single time. The rearrangement uses TRBV7-9 and TRBJ2-1; 7 bases agree with TRBD1. The CDR3 spans 16 residues. Looked up from germline, CDR1 is SEHNR and CDR2 is FQNEAQ (reference sequence). V was pared by 5 bases and J by 0 bases, with 7 bases of the junction left unmatched. Here the CDR3 DNA reads TGTGCCAGCAGCGAGCTACAGGGGAGCTCCTACAATGAGCAGTTCTTC. This codes for CASSELQGSSYNEQFF.

The gene calls are TRBV4-1 and TRBJ2-3, with 7 positions matching TRBD2. This CDR3 is 17 amino acids long. Germline V lookup: CDR1 MGHRA, CDR2 YSYEKL. V lost 3 bases to trimming and J lost 0 bases; unmatched junction nucleotides: 9. CDR3 sequence (DNA): TGCGCCAGCAGCCAGGGGTTGGGAGGGGCAAGCACAGATACGCAGTATTTT. The encoded protein is CASSQGLGGASTDTQYF.

The genes are TRBV25-1 and TRBJ2-5, with TRBD1 identical over 7 bases. Germline CDR1 MGHDK, CDR2 SYGVNS. This CDR3 is built from 15 residues. Unmatched junction bases numbered 6, after V lost 0 bases and J lost 5 bases. The CDR3 here is CASSEYPGQLETQYF. CDR3 nucleotides: TGTGCCAGCAGTGAATACCCGGGACAGCTGGAGACCCAGTACTTC.

This rearrangement joins TRBV30 to TRBJ2-3, with 9 nucleotides matching TRBD2. J was trimmed by 1 base and V by 0 bases; bases with no gene match: 2. The CDR3 loop spans 15 amino acids. Germline-derived CDR1 and CDR2 are GTSNPN and SVGIG (reference sequence). The CDR3 DNA reads TGTGCCTGGAGTGTACCTAGCGGGGGCACAGATACGCAGTATTTT. Its protein product is CAWSVPSGGTDTQYF.